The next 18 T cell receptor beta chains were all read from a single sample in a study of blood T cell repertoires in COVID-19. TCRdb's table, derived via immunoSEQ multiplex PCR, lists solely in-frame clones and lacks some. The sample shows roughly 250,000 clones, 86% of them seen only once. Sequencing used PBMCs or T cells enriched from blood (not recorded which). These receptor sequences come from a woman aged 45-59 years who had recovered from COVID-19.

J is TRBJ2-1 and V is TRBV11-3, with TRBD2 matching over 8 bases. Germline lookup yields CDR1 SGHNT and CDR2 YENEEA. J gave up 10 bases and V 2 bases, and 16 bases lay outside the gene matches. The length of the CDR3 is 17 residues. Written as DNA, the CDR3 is TGTGCCAGCAGCTTAACCCTTAGCGGGGATCGGTCGGGAGAGCAGTTCTTC. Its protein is CASSLTLSGDRSGEQFF. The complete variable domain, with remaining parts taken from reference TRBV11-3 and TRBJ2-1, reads EAGVVQSPRYKIIEKKQPVAFWCNPISGHNTLYWYLQNLGQGPELLIRYENEEAVDDSQLPKDRFSAERLKGVDSTLKIQPAELGDSAVYLCASSLTLSGDRSGEQFFGPGTRLTVL.

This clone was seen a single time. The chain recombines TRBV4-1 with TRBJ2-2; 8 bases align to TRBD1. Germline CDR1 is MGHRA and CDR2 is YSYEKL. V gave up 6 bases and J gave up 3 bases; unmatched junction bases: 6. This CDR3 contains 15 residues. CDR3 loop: CASRQDRADTGELFF. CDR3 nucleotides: TGCGCCAGCAGACAGGACAGGGCCGACACCGGGGAGCTGTTTTTT.

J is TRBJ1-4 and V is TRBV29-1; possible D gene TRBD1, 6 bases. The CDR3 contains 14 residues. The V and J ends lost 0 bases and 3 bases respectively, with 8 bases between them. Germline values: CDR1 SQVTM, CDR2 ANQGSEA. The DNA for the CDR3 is TGCAGCGTTGAAGAGGGGGCAGCTAATGAAAAACTGTTTTTT. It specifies CSVEEGAANEKLFF.

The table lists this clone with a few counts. CDR3 nucleotide sequence: TGTGCCAGCAGTGGGGACAGGGTTCAAAATTCACCCCTCCACTTT. Its translation: CASSGDRVQNSPLHF. The rearrangement links TRBV2 to TRBJ1-6, with 9 bases aligning to TRBD1. V gave up 4 bases and J gave up 7 bases; unmatched junction bases: 5. The CDR3 spans 15 residues. The germline gives CDR1 SNHLY, CDR2 FYNNEI.

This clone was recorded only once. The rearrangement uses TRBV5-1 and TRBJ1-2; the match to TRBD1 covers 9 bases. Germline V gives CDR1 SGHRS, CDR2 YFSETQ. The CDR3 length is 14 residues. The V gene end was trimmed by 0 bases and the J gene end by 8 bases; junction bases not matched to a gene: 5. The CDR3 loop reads CASSLDRGQMGYTF. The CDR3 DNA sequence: TGCGCCAGCAGCTTGGACAGGGGGCAGATGGGCTACACCTTC.

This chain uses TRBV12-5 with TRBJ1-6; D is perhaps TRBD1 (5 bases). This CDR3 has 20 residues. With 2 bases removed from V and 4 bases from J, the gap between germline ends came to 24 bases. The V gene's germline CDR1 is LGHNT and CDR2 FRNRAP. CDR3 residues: CASGLTRHRETVVYNSPLHF. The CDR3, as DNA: TGTGCTAGTGGTTTGACCCGGCATCGGGAGACAGTGGTTTATAATTCACCCCTCCACTTT.

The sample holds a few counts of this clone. The CDR3 DNA reads TGTGCCAGCTCACCAAGAGAAGGGACTAGGAACTATGGCTACACCTTC. Translated, it gives CASSPREGTRNYGYTF. The chain employs TRBV18 and TRBJ1-2; D may be TRBD1 (5 bases). This CDR3 region has 16 residues. V gave up 2 bases and J gave up 2 bases, with 15 bases separating them. Germline loops: CDR1 KGHSH, CDR2 LQKENI.

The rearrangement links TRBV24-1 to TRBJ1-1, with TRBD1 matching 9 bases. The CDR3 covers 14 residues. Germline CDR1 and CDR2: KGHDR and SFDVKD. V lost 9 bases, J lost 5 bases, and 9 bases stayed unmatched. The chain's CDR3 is CATADRGNKTEAFF. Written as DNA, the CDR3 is TGTGCCACCGCTGACAGGGGGAATAAGACTGAAGCTTTCTTT.

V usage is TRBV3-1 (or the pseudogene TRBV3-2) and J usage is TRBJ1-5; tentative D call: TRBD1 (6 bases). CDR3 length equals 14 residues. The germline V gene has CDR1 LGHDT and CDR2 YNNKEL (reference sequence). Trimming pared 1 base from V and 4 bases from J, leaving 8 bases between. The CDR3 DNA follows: TGTGCCAGCAGCCAAGGACAGGCTAATCAGCCCCAGCATTTT. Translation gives CASSQGQANQPQHF.

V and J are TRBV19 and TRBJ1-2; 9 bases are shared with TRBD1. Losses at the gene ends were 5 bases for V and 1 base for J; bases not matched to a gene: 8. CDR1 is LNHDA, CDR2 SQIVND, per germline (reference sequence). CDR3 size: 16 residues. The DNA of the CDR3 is TGTGCCAGTAGTTCGACCGGGACAGGGTATAACTATGGCTACACCTTC. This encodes CASSSTGTGYNYGYTF.

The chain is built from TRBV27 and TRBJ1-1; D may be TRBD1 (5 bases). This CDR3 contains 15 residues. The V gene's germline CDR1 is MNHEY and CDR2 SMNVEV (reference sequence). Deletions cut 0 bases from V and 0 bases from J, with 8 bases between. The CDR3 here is CASSLSRGLNTEAFF. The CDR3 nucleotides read TGTGCCAGCAGTTTATCGCGGGGCTTGAACACTGAAGCTTTCTTT.

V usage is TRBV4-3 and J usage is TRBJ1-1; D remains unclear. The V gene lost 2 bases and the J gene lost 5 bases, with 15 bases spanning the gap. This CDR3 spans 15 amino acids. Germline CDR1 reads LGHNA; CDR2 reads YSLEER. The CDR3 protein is CASSQLAAEVTEAFF. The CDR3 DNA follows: TGCGCCAGCAGCCAACTTGCGGCTGAGGTGACTGAAGCTTTCTTT.

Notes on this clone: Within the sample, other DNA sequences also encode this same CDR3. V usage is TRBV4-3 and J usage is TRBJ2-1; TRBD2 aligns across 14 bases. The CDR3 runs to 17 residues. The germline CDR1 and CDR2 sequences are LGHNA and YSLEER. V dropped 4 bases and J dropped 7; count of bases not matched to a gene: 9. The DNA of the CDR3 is TGCGCCAGCAGCCCTGGGACTAGCGGGGGCCCAGAGAATGAGCAGTTCTTC. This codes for CASSPGTSGGPENEQFF.

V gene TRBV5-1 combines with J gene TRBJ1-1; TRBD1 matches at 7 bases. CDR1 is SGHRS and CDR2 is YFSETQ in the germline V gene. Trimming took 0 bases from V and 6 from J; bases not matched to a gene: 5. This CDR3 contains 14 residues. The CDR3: CASSLEGARAEAFF. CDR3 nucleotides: TGCGCCAGCAGCTTGGAGGGGGCTAGGGCTGAAGCTTTCTTT.

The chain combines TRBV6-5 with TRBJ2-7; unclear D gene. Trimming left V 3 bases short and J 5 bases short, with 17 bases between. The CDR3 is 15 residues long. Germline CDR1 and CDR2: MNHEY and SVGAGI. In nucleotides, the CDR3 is TGTGCCAGCAGTTATACCCCCAAAGCACTGGACGAGCAGTACTTC. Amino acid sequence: CASSYTPKALDEQYF.

CDR3 sequence (DNA): TGTGCCAGCTCATCTGCAGGGGAAAACTATGGCTACACCTTC. It specifies CASSSAGENYGYTF. The chain uses TRBV7-3 and TRBJ1-2, with D perhaps matching TRBD1 (6 bases). Germline V gene sequence: CDR1 SGHTA, CDR2 FQGTGA. The V gene lost 8 bases and the J gene lost 2 bases, with 15 bases spanning the gap. The CDR3 covers 14 residues.

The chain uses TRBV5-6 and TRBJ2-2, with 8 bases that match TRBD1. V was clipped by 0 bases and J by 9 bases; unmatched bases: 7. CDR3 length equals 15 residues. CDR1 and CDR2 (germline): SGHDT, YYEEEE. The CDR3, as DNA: TGTGCCAGCAGCTTGGTTACAGGGGGTTCCAGGGAGCTGTTTTTT. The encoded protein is CASSLVTGGSRELFF.

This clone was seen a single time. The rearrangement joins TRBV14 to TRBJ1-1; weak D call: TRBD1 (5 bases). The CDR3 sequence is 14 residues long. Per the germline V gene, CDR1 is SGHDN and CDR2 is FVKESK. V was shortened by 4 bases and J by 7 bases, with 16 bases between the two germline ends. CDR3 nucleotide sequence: TGTGCCAGCAGCCTAATTTTCGGGGGAGGTGAAGCTTTCTTT. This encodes CASSLIFGGGEAFF.